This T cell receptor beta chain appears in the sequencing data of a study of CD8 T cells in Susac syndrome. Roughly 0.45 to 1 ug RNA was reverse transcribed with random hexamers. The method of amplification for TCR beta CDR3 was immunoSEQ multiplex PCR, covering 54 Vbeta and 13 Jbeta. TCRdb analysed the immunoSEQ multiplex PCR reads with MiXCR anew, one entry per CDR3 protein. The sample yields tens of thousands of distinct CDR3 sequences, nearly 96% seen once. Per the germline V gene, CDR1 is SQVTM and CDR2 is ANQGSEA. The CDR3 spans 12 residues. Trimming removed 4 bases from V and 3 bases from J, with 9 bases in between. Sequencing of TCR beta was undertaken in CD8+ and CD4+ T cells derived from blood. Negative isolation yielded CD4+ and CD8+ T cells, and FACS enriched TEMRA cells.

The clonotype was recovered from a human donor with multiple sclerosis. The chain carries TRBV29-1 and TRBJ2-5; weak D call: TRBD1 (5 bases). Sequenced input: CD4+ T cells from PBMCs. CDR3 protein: CSVARDEETQYF. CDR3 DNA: TGCAGCGTTGCCAGGGATGAAGAGACCCAGTACTTC. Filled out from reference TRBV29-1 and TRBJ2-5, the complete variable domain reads SAVISQKPSRDICQRGTSLTIQCQVDSQVTMMFWYRQQPGQSLTLIATANQGSEATYESGFVIDKFPISRPNLTFSTLTVSNMSPEDSSIYLCSVARDEETQYFGPGTRLLVL.